What follows are 29 T cell receptor beta chains derived from one specimen sequenced in a study of shared clonotypes between healthy human individuals. Some clones are missing from TCRdb's copy, which holds only in-frame ones; the method was immunoSEQ multiplex PCR. In the table there are about 1 million clones, about 74% of which are singletons. The sequenced material came from memory CD4+ T cells sorted from blood. Subset given: CD45RA-negative fraction. The receptors were sampled from a man aged 18-30 years in good health.

The V and J genes are TRBV7-6 and TRBJ2-3; 7 bases align to TRBD2. Germline V CDR1 and CDR2: SGHVS, FNYEAQ. The CDR3 spans 15 residues. Losses at the gene ends were 5 bases for V and 2 bases for J; bases not matched to a gene: 7. The CDR3 DNA reads TGTGCCAGCAGCCCCGGGGGGTATAACACAGATACGCAGTATTTT. As protein: CASSPGGYNTDTQYF.

The chain has TRBV5-6 and TRBJ2-5, with D perhaps TRBD1 or TRBD2 (6 bases each). V shed 7 bases and J shed 2 bases, with 15 bases lying between them. Germline V CDR1 and CDR2: SGHDT, YYEEEE. The CDR3 runs to 14 residues. The CDR3 DNA follows: TGTGCCAGCCGGGAGACAGGAGATCAAGAGACCCAGTACTTC. It encodes CASRETGDQETQYF.

The V and J genes are TRBV11-2 and TRBJ2-2; D is ambiguous. V lost 7 bases to trimming and J lost 5 bases, with 8 bases between them. The CDR3 spans 12 residues. The germline V gene encodes CDR1 SGHAT and CDR2 FQNNGV. The CDR3 region has the DNA TGTGCCAGCAATTTTGGGACCGGGGAGCTGTTTTTT. Translated, it gives CASNFGTGELFF.

The genes are TRBV7-9 and TRBJ2-2; TRBD1 is a possible D gene (5 bases). CDR1 and CDR2 (germline): SEHNR, FQNEAQ (reference sequence). V lost 6 bases and J lost 1, with 9 bases in between. This CDR3 has 14 residues. The CDR3 loop is CASRGQGNTGELFF. CDR3 sequence (DNA): TGTGCCAGCAGGGGGCAGGGGAACACCGGGGAGCTGTTTTTT. The whole variable domain, remainder taken from reference TRBV7-9 and TRBJ2-2, is DTGVSQNPRHKITKRGQNVTFRCDPISEHNRLYWYRQTLGQGPEFLTYFQNEAQLEKSRLLSDRFSAERPKGSFSTLEIQRTEQGDSAMYLCASRGQGNTGELFFGEGSRLTVL.

The rearrangement uses TRBV2 and TRBJ1-2, with 7 nucleotides matching TRBD1. V shed 5 bases and J 6 bases; nucleotides not matched to a gene: 15. Germline V gene data show CDR1 as SNHLY and CDR2 as FYNNEI. The CDR3 loop spans 16 amino acids. The DNA for the CDR3 is TGTGCCAGCAGTCAGGGAAGGGGGCAGTTCCGCAATGGCTACACCTTC. It yields the protein CASSQGRGQFRNGYTF.

V gene TRBV27 combines with J gene TRBJ2-1; 12 bases map to TRBD2. V was pared by 5 bases and J by 8 bases, with 4 bases of the junction left unmatched. Germline CDR1 reads MNHEY; CDR2 reads SMNVEV (reference sequence). CDR3 length: 14 amino acids. CDR3 protein: CASSVLAGGHEQFF. DNA for the CDR3: TGTGCCAGCAGTGTGCTAGCGGGAGGGCATGAGCAGTTCTTC.

This clone was seen just once. This chain connects TRBV7-2 to TRBJ2-2; 12 positions agree with TRBD1. The CDR3 runs 16 residues. CDR1 and CDR2 (germline): SGHTA, FQGNSA. J gave up 8 bases and V 5 bases, and 9 bases lay outside the gene matches. The CDR3 here is CASSLTRDRGLGELFF. CDR3 bases: TGTGCCAGCAGCCTCACCCGGGACAGGGGGCTGGGGGAGCTGTTTTTT.

The chain combines TRBV7-2 with TRBJ1-3; tentatively, D is TRBD1 (5 bases). Germline loops: CDR1 SGHTA, CDR2 FQGNSA. Trimming shortened V by 3 bases and J by 0 bases, and 12 bases separated the two germline ends. CDR3 size: 16 residues. The CDR3 here is CASSFGPTGSGNTIYF. The DNA of the CDR3 is TGTGCCAGCAGCTTCGGCCCTACAGGCTCTGGAAACACCATATATTTT.

This clone was detected once. The V gene is TRBV10-3, the J gene TRBJ2-5; D remains ambiguous. CDR1 and CDR2 (germline): ENHRY, SYGVKD. Between the trimmed V and J ends, which lost 2 bases and 6 bases, there was a span of 4 bases. This CDR3 is 11 amino acids long. The CDR3 reads CAISEEKTQYF. CDR3 nucleotide sequence: TGTGCCATCAGTGAGGAAAAGACCCAGTACTTC.

The chain recombines TRBV19 with TRBJ2-7; 8 bases fit TRBD1. The CDR3 covers 13 residues. V shed 9 bases, J shed 3 bases, and the junction held 7 bases outside the gene matches. Germline assignment: CDR1 LNHDA and CDR2 SQIVND (reference sequence). This chain's CDR3 is CASDRGNGYEQYF. The CDR3 DNA reads TGTGCCAGCGACAGGGGAAACGGCTACGAGCAGTACTTC.

This clone was counted a few times. The chain recombines TRBV7-8 with TRBJ2-7; D is perhaps TRBD1 or TRBD2 (6 bases each). CDR3 size: 13 residues. Germline V gene data show CDR1 as SGHVS and CDR2 as FQNEAQ. Between the trimmed V and J ends, which lost 5 bases and 3 bases, there was a span of 11 bases. CDR3 residues: CASSAGHIYEQYF. CDR3 DNA sequence: TGTGCCAGCAGCGCGGGACATATCTACGAGCAGTACTTC. Full variable domain (missing parts from reference TRBV7-8 and TRBJ2-7): GAGVSQSPRYKVAKRGQDVALRCDPISGHVSLFWYQQALGQGPEFLTYFQNEAQLDKSGLPSDRFFAERPEGSVSTLKIQRTQQEDSAVYLCASSAGHIYEQYFGPGTRLTVT.

The genes are TRBV5-1 and TRBJ2-3; D is perhaps TRBD1 (5 bases). Between the trimmed V and J ends, which lost 0 bases and 4 bases, there was a span of 9 bases. From germline, CDR1 is SGHRS and CDR2 YFSETQ. This CDR3 has 14 residues. CDR3 in DNA: TGCGCCAGCAGCTTGGGACAGTTTTCAGATACGCAGTATTTT. Its protein product is CASSLGQFSDTQYF.

This clone was seen a handful of times. The chain joins TRBV9 to TRBJ2-7; D remains unclear. V lost 2 bases, J lost 5 bases, and 11 bases lay in between. The CDR3 spans 13 residues. Germline lookup yields CDR1 SGDLS and CDR2 YYNGEE. The CDR3 nucleotides read TGTGCCAGCAGCGTGACAATACGGGACGAGCAGTACTTC. This translates into CASSVTIRDEQYF.

This clone showed up many times. The rearrangement joins TRBV4-1 to TRBJ2-7; weak D call: TRBD1 (6 bases). The CDR3 runs 17 residues. CDR1 is MGHRA and CDR2 is YSYEKL in the germline V gene. The V gene lost 0 bases and the J gene lost 3 bases, with 18 bases spanning the gap. CDR3 loop: CASSQDPGQGLYYEQYF. CDR3 in DNA: TGCGCCAGCAGCCAAGATCCGGGGCAGGGGTTATACTACGAGCAGTACTTC.

This rearrangement joins TRBV2 to TRBJ2-7; maybe TRBD2 (5 bases). Trimming removed 7 bases at V and 4 bases at J, with 14 bases between. The CDR3 loop spans 13 amino acids. Germline CDR1 is SNHLY and CDR2 is FYNNEI. The CDR3 region is CASIGSTAYEQYF. CDR3 nucleotides: TGTGCCAGCATTGGGAGTACGGCTTACGAGCAGTACTTC.

This clone was recorded only once. The chain links TRBV5-4 to TRBJ1-1; unclear D gene. CDR3 length: 16 residues. V lost 4 bases and J 1 base, leaving 17 bases between the germline ends. Per germline, CDR1 SGHNT and CDR2 YYREEE (reference sequence). Written as DNA, the CDR3 is TGTGCCAGCAGCCCTGGAGGGAAGGCCTCGAACACTGAAGCTTTCTTT. It yields the protein CASSPGGKASNTEAFF. Full variable domain (rest looked up from reference TRBV5-4 and TRBJ1-1): ETGVTQSPTHLIKTRGQQVTLRCSSQSGHNTVSWYQQALGQGPQFIFQYYREEENGRGNFPPRFSGLQFPNYSSELNVNALELDDSALYLCASSPGGKASNTEAFFGQGTRLTVV.

This clone was seen only a few times. The V gene is TRBV4-1, the J gene TRBJ1-4; 9 positions agree with TRBD1. The J segment lost 6 bases and the V segment lost 3 bases, leaving 2 bases of the junction unmatched. From germline, CDR1 is MGHRA and CDR2 YSYEKL. The CDR3 loop spans 14 amino acids. The CDR3 DNA is TGCGCCAGCAGCCACCGACAGGGGGATGAAAAACTGTTTTTT. It is translated as CASSHRQGDEKLFF.

This clone was recorded a few times. V gene TRBV28 combines with J gene TRBJ2-2; D is ambiguous. The CDR3 contains 13 residues. V was shortened by 9 bases and J by 0 bases, with 8 bases between the two germline ends. In germline, CDR1 is MDHEN, CDR2 SYDVKM. CDR3 amino acids: CARMVPNTGELFF. DNA of the CDR3: TGTGCCAGGATGGTCCCGAACACCGGGGAGCTGTTTTTT.

The chain recombines TRBV5-1 with TRBJ1-1, with a weak D call TRBD1 (6 bases). V dropped 3 bases and J dropped 5 bases, with 17 bases sitting between them. The CDR3 runs 15 residues. The germline V gene encodes CDR1 SGHRS and CDR2 YFSETQ. The CDR3 DNA sequence: TGCGCCAGCAGCTCGGGCCCAGGGGTCGGGACTGAAGCTTTCTTT. Translated, it gives CASSSGPGVGTEAFF.

This clone showed up just once. The chain recombines TRBV5-1 with TRBJ2-7; tentative D call: TRBD2 (6 bases). The germline V and J ends were trimmed by 4 bases and 5 bases, with 13 bases remaining between them. Germline CDR1 is SGHRS and CDR2 is YFSETQ. This CDR3 is built from 13 residues. The CDR3 region has the DNA TGCGCCAGCAGCGTAGAACTAGCTCACGAGCAGTACTTC. Residues: CASSVELAHEQYF.

The chain uses TRBV5-6 and TRBJ1-5, with TRBD1 matching 8 bases. From germline, CDR1 is SGHDT and CDR2 YYEEEE. This CDR3 contains 17 residues. V lost 0 bases and J lost 0; bases outside the gene matches: 5. The CDR3 is CASSLDRGELSNQPQHF. CDR3 DNA: TGTGCCAGCAGCTTGGACAGGGGGGAACTTAGCAATCAGCCCCAGCATTTT.

V and J are TRBV5-1 and TRBJ2-1, with D possibly TRBD2 on 6 matching bases. Germline lookup yields CDR1 SGHRS and CDR2 YFSETQ. Trimming took off 2 bases at V and 5 bases at J, with 8 bases between the two ends. The CDR3 contains 13 residues. In DNA form, the CDR3 reads TGCGCCAGCAGCTTACGACTAGACAATGAGCAGTTCTTC. Its protein is CASSLRLDNEQFF.

In its sample, this clone was seen a few times. The chain uses TRBV30 and TRBJ1-5; D may be TRBD1 (5 bases). Germline lookup yields CDR1 GTSNPN and CDR2 SVGIG (reference sequence). The CDR3 sequence is 13 residues long. Trimming removed 8 bases from V and 5 bases from J, with 16 bases in between. The DNA for the CDR3 is TGTGCCCCGGGGACCCCATCGGATCAGCCCCAGCATTTT. Amino acids: CAPGTPSDQPQHF.

This clone was counted between two and nine times. The chain recombines TRBV4-3 with TRBJ2-5, with D uncertain. CDR1 LGHNA and CDR2 YSLEER come from the germline V gene. The CDR3 is made up of 13 amino acids. V was clipped by 2 bases and J by 4 bases, with 8 bases between them. CDR3 nucleotides: TGCGCCAGCAGCCAACAGGTATCAGAGACCCAGTACTTC. Protein sequence: CASSQQVSETQYF.

Only a few counts were recorded for this clone. The genes are TRBV29-1 and TRBJ2-5; D is tentatively TRBD1 or TRBD2 (5 bases each). Trimming left V 3 bases short and J 6 bases short, with 14 bases between. Per the germline V gene, CDR1 is SQVTM and CDR2 is ANQGSEA. The CDR3 contains 13 residues. The CDR3 region has the DNA TGCAGCGTTGAGCAACCGGGGACGAAGACCCAGTACTTC. This gives the protein CSVEQPGTKTQYF.

The chain employs TRBV7-6 and TRBJ2-5; D remains unclear. The CDR3 has 13 residues. The germline V gene has CDR1 SGHVS and CDR2 FNYEAQ. V lost 4 bases and J lost 1, with 7 bases in between. CDR3 sequence reads: CASSSITQETQYF. CDR3 in DNA: TGTGCCAGCAGCTCCATAACCCAAGAGACCCAGTACTTC.

There are a few counts of this clone. The rearrangement links TRBV7-8 to TRBJ1-5; TRBD1 matches 10 bases. The CDR3 contains 14 residues. With 3 bases clipped from V and 7 bases from J, the junction kept 3 bases outside the gene matches. Looked up from germline, CDR1 is SGHVS and CDR2 is FQNEAQ. The CDR3 nucleotides read TGTGCCAGCAGCTTGGGGACAGGGGTACAGCCCCAGCATTTT. This gives the protein CASSLGTGVQPQHF.

This chain connects TRBV5-4 to TRBJ2-2; D gene unclear. The CDR3 consists of 13 residues. The V and J ends lost 0 bases and 6 bases respectively, with 6 bases between them. The germline gives CDR1 SGHNT, CDR2 YYREEE (reference sequence). In nucleotides, the CDR3 is TGTGCCAGCAGCTTGGTCAGTGCCGGGGAGCTGTTTTTT. Translating gives CASSLVSAGELFF.

The chain is built from TRBV11-1 and TRBJ1-2; D might be TRBD1 (6 bases). This CDR3 has 15 residues. Germline CDR1 and CDR2: SGHAT and FQDESV (reference sequence). V lost 4 bases, J lost 8 bases, and 20 bases lay in between. The CDR3 spells CASSSPRGPPKGYTF. The CDR3 nucleotides read TGTGCCAGCAGCTCCCCCAGGGGACCCCCAAAAGGCTACACCTTC. The whole variable domain, remainder taken from reference TRBV11-1 and TRBJ1-2, is EAEVAQSPRYKITEKSQAVAFWCDPISGHATLYWYRQILGQGPELLVQFQDESVVDDSQLPKDRFSAERLKGVDSTLKIQPAELGDSAMYLCASSSPRGPPKGYTFGSGTRLTVV.